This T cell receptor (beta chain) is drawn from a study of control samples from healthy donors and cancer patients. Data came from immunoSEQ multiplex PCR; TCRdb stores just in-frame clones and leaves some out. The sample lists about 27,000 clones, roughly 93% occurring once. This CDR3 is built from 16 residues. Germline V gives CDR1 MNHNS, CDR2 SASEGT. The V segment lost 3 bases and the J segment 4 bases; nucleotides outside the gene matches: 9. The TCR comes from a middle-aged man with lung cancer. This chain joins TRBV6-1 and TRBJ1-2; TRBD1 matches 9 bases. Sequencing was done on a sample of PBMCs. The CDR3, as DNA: TGTGCCAGCAGTGATTTCCGGGACAGGGACACCTATGGCTACACCTTC. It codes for CASSDFRDRDTYGYTF.